This T cell receptor beta chain derives from a study of tumor-infiltrating lymphocytes in primary liver carcinoma. Looking at the study overall: The study reported T1-T3 N0M0 tumors spanning 4.2 to 10 cm. Notes on the study in general: Against blood, tumors held a significantly higher top-250-clone fraction (p = 0.039).

Joint extraction of RNA and DNA used roughly 20-33 mg of bulk tissue that was unsorted. Researchers generated TCR beta cDNA from roughly 510 ng of total RNA, relying on a constant-region primer. Construction of TCR beta libraries relied on three successive nested multiplex PCR rounds employing slightly modified ARM-PCR. Primers for the first two PCR rounds were TRBV1-TRBV30 forward primers and a C-beta reverse primer (about 10 cycles per round). A single record per CDR3 protein comes from TCRdb applying MiXCR to the multiplex PCR reads. The sample holds about 120,000 distinct CDR3 sequences, 55% to 75% seen once. V was pared by 4 bases and J by 6 bases, with 13 bases of the junction left unmatched. The CDR3 totals 16 residues. Germline CDR1 is SGHNT and CDR2 is YYREEE (reference sequence). In its sample, this clonotype was seen a few times. Its antigen is not known.

The J gene is TRBJ2-1, the V gene TRBV5-4; 7 bases fit TRBD2. The sequence was collected from an older woman with primary liver carcinoma and hepatitis B virus infection. Sequenced input: liver tumor tissue from sampling region 1. Subset of the sample: tumor region T1, superior pole. CDR3 bases: TGTGCCAGCAGCCCGGGGAGAGGACTAGTAGGCAATGAGCAGTTCTTC. Encoded protein: CASSPGRGLVGNEQFF.